The 20 T cell receptor beta chains listed next were all sequenced from one sample in a study of a mutant IDH1 vaccine in newly diagnosed glioma listed by TCRdb under 2021. In light of the paper, this sample's time point label describes: week 5, during vaccination. A 20-mer mutant IDH1 peptide at 300 micrograms in Montanide made up each vaccine dose, which was injected subcutaneously together with topical imiquimod. Their specific antigens are unknown. Libraries were prepared through the immunoSEQ multiplex PCR assay. TCRdb obtained this table from immuneACCESS and retained in-frame rearrangements with V and J assigned. These tables miss some clones; where compared with another copy, unresolved V genes account for less than half of the shortfall, and the remainder is unexplained. For this sample there are over 45,000 clones; around 80% appear just once. The ten top clones hold 6.5% to 9% of the sample.

Material: PBMCs, obtained from a glioma patient whose treatment included an IDH1 peptide vaccine. These receptors all come from a woman in her forties or fifties with glioma.

The sample holds one count of this clone. V usage is TRBV27 and J usage is TRBJ2-7; D may be TRBD1 or TRBD2 (6 bases each). The germline V and J ends were trimmed by 8 bases and 3 bases, with 23 bases remaining between them. CDR1 MNHEY and CDR2 SMNVEV come from the germline V gene (reference sequence). The length of the CDR3 is 16 residues. CDR3 in DNA: TGTGCCAGCCAGTTTATGGGAGGCAGGGGACTCTACGAGCAGTACTTC. Translation gives CASQFMGGRGLYEQYF.

This clone was seen once. The same CDR3 also results from other DNA sequences found in this sample. This chain connects TRBV9 to TRBJ2-1, with no clear D. Germline V gene data show CDR1 as SGDLS and CDR2 as YYNGEE. V lost 2 bases to trimming and J lost 7 bases, with 4 bases between them. The CDR3 runs 11 residues. CDR3 nucleotide sequence: TGTGCCAGCAGCGTTAGTAATGAGCAGTTCTTC. It specifies CASSVSNEQFF. Together with reference TRBV9 and TRBJ2-1, the CDR3 gives the full variable domain: DSGVTQTPKHLITATGQRVTLRCSPRSGDLSVYWYQQSLDQGLQFLIQYYNGEERAKGNILERFSAQQFPDLHSELNLSSLELGDSALYFCASSVSNEQFFGPGTRLTVL.

The chain recombines TRBV5-5 with TRBJ2-5; 8 bases fit TRBD1. The CDR3 is made up of 15 amino acids. Looked up from germline, CDR1 is SGHKS and CDR2 is YYEKEE (reference sequence). V shed 0 bases, J shed 3 bases, and the junction held 4 bases outside the gene matches. The CDR3 nucleotides are TGTGCCAGCAGCTTGGGGGGGACAGGCAAAGAGACCCAGTACTTC. Translated, it gives CASSLGGTGKETQYF. The whole variable domain, filled in from reference TRBV5-5 and TRBJ2-5, reads DAGVTQSPTHLIKTRGQQVTLRCSPISGHKSVSWYQQVLGQGPQFIFQYYEKEERGRGNFPDRFSARQFPNYSSELNVNALLLGDSALYLCASSLGGTGKETQYFGPGTRLLVL.

The rearrangement uses TRBV6-1 and TRBJ2-7, with 8 bases matching TRBD1. CDR1 MNHNS and CDR2 SASEGT come from the germline V gene. CDR3 length: 13 residues. V lost 7 bases, J lost 1 base, and 3 bases stayed unmatched. The chain's CDR3 is CASNRDRSYEQYF. As DNA, the CDR3 is TGTGCCAGCAATCGGGACAGGTCCTACGAGCAGTACTTC.

This chain joins TRBV6-4 and TRBJ1-1; 8 positions agree with TRBD1. The germline gives CDR1 MRHNA, CDR2 SNTAGT. There are 15 residues in the CDR3. J was trimmed by 1 base and V by 7 bases; bases with no gene match: 8. The CDR3 DNA sequence: TGTGCCAGCAAACGGGTTGACAGGGGGAACACTGAAGCTTTCTTT. It is translated as CASKRVDRGNTEAFF.

The chain employs TRBV5-5 and TRBJ1-5; D unresolved. The germline CDR1 and CDR2 sequences are SGHKS and YYEKEE (reference sequence). CDR3 length: 15 residues. The V and J ends lost 2 bases and 2 bases respectively, with 11 bases between them. DNA of the CDR3: TGTGCCAGCAGCTTATTGGACGCCGGCAATCAGCCCCAGCATTTT. Its protein product is CASSLLDAGNQPQHF.

J is TRBJ1-5 and V is TRBV27; D gene unclear. The CDR3 has 17 amino acids. Germline CDR1 and CDR2: MNHEY and SMNVEV (reference sequence). V was trimmed by 2 bases and J by 0 bases, leaving 14 bases between them. The CDR3 loop reads CASSLRYSAYSNQPQHF. CDR3 in DNA: TGTGCCAGCAGTTTACGGTATTCAGCTTATAGCAATCAGCCCCAGCATTTT.

The chain combines TRBV29-1 with TRBJ2-7, with TRBD2 as a possible D gene (6 bases). Germline CDR1 and CDR2: SQVTM and ANQGSEA. This CDR3 contains 11 residues. V was cut by 6 bases and J by 3 bases, with 9 bases left in between. The CDR3 DNA sequence: TGCAGCGTCGGGACTGACTACGAGCAGTACTTC. This encodes CSVGTDYEQYF.

The chain links TRBV6-4 to TRBJ1-2; D call uncertain. The V and J ends lost 4 bases and 5 bases respectively, with 5 bases between them. Germline assignment: CDR1 MRHNA and CDR2 SNTAGT. CDR3 length equals 11 residues. The CDR3 sequence: CASSGGYGYTF. The CDR3 region has the DNA TGTGCCAGCAGTGGAGGGTATGGCTACACCTTC.

The rearrangement links TRBV2 to TRBJ2-3; D unclear. Germline V gives CDR1 SNHLY, CDR2 FYNNEI. This CDR3 has 11 residues. Trimming removed 4 bases from V and 4 bases from J, with 3 bases in between. The CDR3 DNA follows: TGTGCCAGCAGTGGGGCAGATACGCAGTATTTT. Translated: CASSGADTQYF.

The chain is built from TRBV7-9 and TRBJ1-6, with 7 bases that match TRBD1. The V gene's germline CDR1 is SEHNR and CDR2 FQNEAQ (reference sequence). The CDR3 loop spans 16 amino acids. V trimming: 2 bases; J trimming: 8 bases; junction bases outside the gene matches: 9. The CDR3 reads CASSLSSQGGYSPLHF. The CDR3 nucleotides read TGTGCCAGCAGCTTATCCAGCCAGGGGGGTTATTCACCCCTCCACTTT.

In this sample, this clone turned up a few times. The chain carries TRBV9 and TRBJ2-7; D uncertain. Trimming removed 0 bases from V and 6 bases from J, with 13 bases in between. CDR1 is SGDLS, CDR2 YYNGEE, per germline. The CDR3 runs 14 residues. CDR3 amino acids: CASSVESAPGEQYF. The CDR3 DNA reads as TGTGCCAGCAGCGTAGAAAGTGCCCCGGGCGAGCAGTACTTC.

This clone was seen more than once but under ten times. V usage is TRBV2 and J usage is TRBJ1-1, with 7 bases lining up with TRBD1. Per germline, CDR1 SNHLY and CDR2 FYNNEI. The CDR3 totals 13 residues. Trimming cost V 7 bases and J 7 bases; bases outside gene matches: 9. The CDR3 DNA reads TGTGCCAGCACCATAGAGGGGGCATTTGAAGCTTTCTTT. Its protein product is CASTIEGAFEAFF.

The chain combines TRBV29-1 with TRBJ1-2; 8 positions agree with TRBD1. In germline, CDR1 is SQVTM, CDR2 ANQGSEA. Unmatched junction bases numbered 14, after V lost 0 bases and J lost 5 bases. This CDR3 contains 17 residues. The CDR3 DNA reads TGCAGCGTTGAAGATCCGGTTCGCAGGGGGCTTTTTTATGGCTACACCTTC. It encodes CSVEDPVRRGLFYGYTF.

The V call is TRBV7-2, the J call TRBJ2-2, with a possible D match to TRBD2 (5 bases). V was pared by 6 bases and J by 6 bases, with 14 bases between. Germline V gene sequence: CDR1 SGHTA, CDR2 FQGNSA. This CDR3 is built from 14 residues. The DNA of the CDR3 is TGTGCCAGCAGTGCGACGGGATACCCCGGGGAGCTGTTTTTT. As protein: CASSATGYPGELFF.

The DNA of the CDR3 is TGTGCCAGCAGTGAAGGGCCGACCCCCTACGAGCAGTACTTC. The encoded protein is CASSEGPTPYEQYF. The chain combines TRBV2 with TRBJ2-7; D gene ambiguous. This CDR3 spans 14 amino acids. V was clipped by 1 base and J by 2 bases, with 9 bases between them. Germline assignment: CDR1 SNHLY and CDR2 FYNNEI.

The J gene is TRBJ2-1, the V gene TRBV2, with D possibly being TRBD2 (6 bases). The V and J ends lost 8 bases and 2 bases respectively, with 13 bases between them. This CDR3 has 14 residues. Germline loops: CDR1 SNHLY, CDR2 FYNNEI. The CDR3 region is CASRRGDAYNEQFF. CDR3 nucleotides: TGTGCCAGCCGGCGGGGCGATGCCTACAATGAGCAGTTCTTC. Complete variable domain (other parts from reference TRBV2 and TRBJ2-1): EPEVTQTPSHQVTQMGQEVILRCVPISNHLYFYWYRQILGQKVEFLVSFYNNEISEKSEIFDDQFSVERPDGSNFTLKIRSTKLEDSAMYFCASRRGDAYNEQFFGPGTRLTVL.

CDR3 region: CASSVAPDLYEQYF. In DNA, the CDR3 is TGTGCCAGCAGCGTAGCCCCAGACTTGTACGAGCAGTACTTC. The rearrangement links TRBV9 to TRBJ2-7; D unclear. Germline CDR1 and CDR2: SGDLS and YYNGEE. The CDR3 has 14 amino acids. The V and J ends lost 0 bases and 4 bases respectively, with 11 bases between them.

This clone was observed once. The genes are TRBV7-3 and TRBJ2-2; D might be TRBD2 (6 bases). The V gene lost 1 base and the J gene lost 0 bases, with 9 bases spanning the gap. The CDR3 extends over 16 amino acids. Germline values: CDR1 SGHTA, CDR2 FQGTGA. The CDR3 sequence: CASSLMGGPNTGELFF. CDR3 sequence (DNA): TGTGCCAGCAGCTTAATGGGGGGACCGAACACCGGGGAGCTGTTTTTT.

The chain has TRBV6-1 and TRBJ2-5; 11 bases agree with TRBD2. V was pared by 4 bases and J by 2 bases, with 3 bases of the junction left unmatched. This CDR3 comprises 15 residues. Germline V gene data show CDR1 as MNHNS and CDR2 as SASEGT. CDR3 sequence: CASSASGGWQETQYF. The CDR3 bases are TGTGCCAGCAGTGCTAGCGGGGGGTGGCAAGAGACCCAGTACTTC.